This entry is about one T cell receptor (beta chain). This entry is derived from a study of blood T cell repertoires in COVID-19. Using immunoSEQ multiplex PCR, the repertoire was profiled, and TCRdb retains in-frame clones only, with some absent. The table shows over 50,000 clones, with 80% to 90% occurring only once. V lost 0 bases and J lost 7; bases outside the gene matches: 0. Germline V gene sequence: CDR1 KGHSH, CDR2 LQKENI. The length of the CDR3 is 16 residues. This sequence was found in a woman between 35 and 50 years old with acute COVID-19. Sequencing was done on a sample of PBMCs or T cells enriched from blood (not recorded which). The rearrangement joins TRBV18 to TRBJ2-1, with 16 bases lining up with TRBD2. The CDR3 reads CASSPPGLAGGNEQFF. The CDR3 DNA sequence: TGTGCCAGCTCACCACCGGGACTAGCGGGGGGGAATGAGCAGTTCTTC.